The subject of this entry is one TCR beta chain. Its antigen is not identified. The junction departs from the called germline gene at one end, perhaps through a read error. The CDR3 totals 14 residues. From germline, CDR1 is SNHLY and CDR2 FYNNEI. This specimen belongs to a study of CD8 T cells in Susac syndrome. With random hexamers, reverse transcription was performed on roughly 0.5 to 1 ug of RNA. Amplification of TCR beta CDR3 across 54 Vbeta and 13 Jbeta was performed with immunoSEQ multiplex PCR. TCRdb processed the immunoSEQ multiplex PCR reads anew with MiXCR; each CDR3 protein has one entry. The sample comprises roughly 180,000 distinct CDR3 sequences, approximately 94% of which are singletons, and around 0.09% rests with the top ten. In blood CD8+ and CD4+ T cells, TCR beta underwent sequencing. General study findings and limits: TCR sequencing and HLA analysis covered a relatively small number of individuals.

The receptor's source is a human donor with multiple sclerosis. The chain recombines TRBV2 with TRBJ2-5; 7 nucleotides agree with TRBD1. Source material: CD4+ T cells from PBMCs. For the CDR3, the DNA is TGTGCCAGCAGTGTGGCGAACAGGGGAGAGATCCAGTACTTC. Protein: CASSVANRGEIQYF.